These 26 T cell receptor beta chains came from one sample sequenced in a study of shared clonotypes between healthy human individuals. The protocol was immunoSEQ multiplex PCR, while the TCRdb copy is restricted to in-frame clones and leaves out a portion. The table shows a few million clones, with around 95% occurring only once. The sequencing sample was made of naive CD4+ T cells sorted from blood. Subset denoted: CD45RA+ positively selected. These receptors were obtained from a man between 18 and 35 years old in good health.

Concerning this clone itself: This same CDR3 is encoded by further DNA sequences in the sample. The chain recombines TRBV20-1 with TRBJ2-3, with D unclear. V lost 5 bases and J 6 bases, leaving 9 bases between the germline ends. Germline CDR1 DFQATT, CDR2 SNEGSKA (reference sequence). This CDR3 spans 11 amino acids. CDR3 DNA: TGCAGTGCTCGACTGGCCGATACGCAGTATTTT. Its protein product is CSARLADTQYF.

V usage is TRBV27 and J usage is TRBJ2-2, with TRBD1 matching 7 bases. Germline V lookup: CDR1 MNHEY, CDR2 SMNVEV (reference sequence). J was trimmed by 5 bases and V by 3 bases; bases with no gene match: 6. This CDR3 is built from 15 residues. In nucleotides, the CDR3 is TGTGCCAGCAGTTTGGGGACAGATACGACCGGGGAGCTGTTTTTT. This encodes CASSLGTDTTGELFF.

The rearrangement joins TRBV9 to TRBJ2-1; D is perhaps TRBD2 (6 bases). Germline V gene lookup returns CDR1 SGDLS and CDR2 YYNGEE. This CDR3 comprises 16 residues. V was trimmed by 0 bases and J by 1 base, leaving 11 bases between them. The CDR3, as DNA: TGTGCCAGCAGCGTAGATGGCGGGGCTTCCTACAATGAGCAGTTCTTC. It is translated as CASSVDGGASYNEQFF.

V is TRBV6-1 and J is TRBJ1-1; 7 bases agree with TRBD1. The V and J ends lost 6 bases and 2 bases, in that order; junction bases with no gene match: 6. CDR3 length: 14 residues. Looked up from germline, CDR1 is MNHNS and CDR2 is SASEGT. The CDR3 here is CASRTTGTNTEAFF. CDR3 nucleotide sequence: TGTGCCAGCAGGACGACAGGGACCAACACTGAAGCTTTCTTT.

V gene TRBV6-5 combines with J gene TRBJ1-5; a weak D match, TRBD1 (5 bases). Trimming cost V 6 bases and J 0 bases, with 12 bases left between them. Germline lookup yields CDR1 MNHEY and CDR2 SVGAGI. CDR3 length: 15 residues. The chain's CDR3 is CASRTGLSSNQPQHF. CDR3 coding DNA: TGTGCCAGCAGAACGGGACTCAGTAGCAATCAGCCCCAGCATTTT.

V gene TRBV7-2 combines with J gene TRBJ1-2; a possible D gene is TRBD1 (6 bases). This CDR3 spans 15 amino acids. The V and J ends lost 5 bases and 8 bases respectively, with 21 bases between them. Germline V gene lookup returns CDR1 SGHTA and CDR2 FQGNSA. In DNA form, the CDR3 reads TGTGCCAGCAGCACATCAATGGACAGAGTAAAGGGCTACACCTTC. Amino acids: CASSTSMDRVKGYTF.

The CDR3 sequence: CASSEATGVAGELFF. CDR3 sequence (DNA): TGTGCCAGCAGCGAAGCTACAGGGGTCGCCGGGGAGCTGTTTTTT. The chain couples TRBV14 to TRBJ2-2, with 7 nucleotides matching TRBD1. Trimming cost V 5 bases and J 6 bases; bases outside gene matches: 9. CDR1 is SGHDN, CDR2 FVKESK, per germline. CDR3 length: 15 amino acids.

The chain is built from TRBV19 and TRBJ1-1, with D perhaps matching TRBD1 (6 bases). V was clipped by 4 bases and J by 1 base, with 13 bases between them. The CDR3 consists of 15 residues. Per the germline V gene, CDR1 is LNHDA and CDR2 is SQIVND (reference sequence). In nucleotides, the CDR3 is TGTGCCAGTAGTACCCTCCTGACAGGGAACACTGAAGCTTTCTTT. Translated, it gives CASSTLLTGNTEAFF.

The chain is built from TRBV7-2 and TRBJ2-7; 8 nucleotides match TRBD1. The length of the CDR3 is 15 residues. Trimming at V came to 2 bases and at J to 3 bases, leaving 6 bases not matched to a gene. CDR1 is SGHTA, CDR2 FQGNSA, per germline. CDR3 protein: CASSLTQGVLYEQYF. The DNA for the CDR3 is TGTGCCAGCAGCTTAACACAGGGGGTCCTCTACGAGCAGTACTTC.

V gene TRBV28 combines with J gene TRBJ1-1; tentatively, D is TRBD1 (5 bases). CDR3 length: 15 residues. Trimming shortened V by 5 bases and J by 3 bases, and 16 bases separated the two germline ends. Germline CDR1 reads MDHEN; CDR2 reads SYDVKM. CDR3 in amino acids: CASSPLRLGDTEAFF. The CDR3 nucleotides are TGTGCCAGCAGTCCCCTCAGATTGGGGGACACTGAAGCTTTCTTT. Together with reference TRBV28 and TRBJ1-1, the CDR3 gives the full variable domain: DVKVTQSSRYLVKRTGEKVFLECVQDMDHENMFWYRQDPGLGLRLIYFSYDVKMKEKGDIPEGYSVSREKKERFSLILESASTNQTSMYLCASSPLRLGDTEAFFGQGTRLTVV.

The chain couples TRBV28 to TRBJ2-7; a weak D match, TRBD1 (6 bases). This CDR3 contains 14 residues. Germline-derived CDR1 and CDR2 are MDHEN and SYDVKM. Trimming took off 2 bases at V and 3 bases at J, with 11 bases between the two ends. The CDR3 loop reads CASSLGQTFYEQYF. The CDR3 DNA reads as TGTGCCAGCAGTTTAGGACAGACATTCTACGAGCAGTACTTC.

The chain has TRBV5-1 and TRBJ2-3; 7 bases match TRBD2. The CDR3 runs 16 residues. Germline assignment: CDR1 SGHRS and CDR2 YFSETQ. V lost 0 bases to trimming and J lost 3 bases; unmatched junction nucleotides: 7. The CDR3 region is CASSLDPLAATDTQYF. Here the CDR3 DNA reads TGCGCCAGCAGCTTGGATCCCCTAGCGGCAACAGATACGCAGTATTTT.

This rearrangement joins TRBV5-1 to TRBJ2-2; D may be TRBD1 (7 bases). Looked up from germline, CDR1 is SGHRS and CDR2 is YFSETQ. The ends were cut back, 1 base at V and 5 bases at J, with 15 bases in the middle. The CDR3 has 16 amino acids. CDR3 sequence reads: CASSLPRGVNTGELFF. Here the CDR3 DNA reads TGCGCCAGCAGCTTGCCCAGGGGGGTTAATACCGGGGAGCTGTTTTTT.

This chain uses TRBV7-2 with TRBJ1-2; the match to TRBD1 covers 7 bases. CDR3 length: 17 residues. Germline V CDR1 and CDR2: SGHTA, FQGNSA. V was clipped by 4 bases and J by 0 bases; unmatched bases: 11. The DNA of the CDR3 is TGTGCCAGCAGCTCAGGGACAGCAATAACTCCTAACTATGGCTACACCTTC. It codes for CASSSGTAITPNYGYTF. Combining the CDR3 with reference TRBV7-2 and TRBJ1-2 gives the whole variable domain GAGVSQSPSNKVTEKGKDVELRCDPISGHTALYWYRQSLGQGLEFLIYFQGNSAPDKSGLPSDRFSAERTGGSVSTLTIQRTQQEDSAVYLCASSSGTAITPNYGYTFGSGTRLTVV.

In DNA, the CDR3 is TGTGCCAGCAGCCCGATGACAGGGTTCGAAGGAGATACGCAGTATTTT. Translation: CASSPMTGFEGDTQYF. The chain uses TRBV14 and TRBJ2-3; TRBD1 aligns across 7 bases. The CDR3 runs 16 residues. Germline trimming cut 4 bases from V and 5 bases from J; bases unmatched to any gene: 12. Germline V CDR1 and CDR2: SGHDN, FVKESK.

This chain connects TRBV7-6 to TRBJ2-7, with TRBD2 matching over 7 bases. Germline V gene data show CDR1 as SGHVS and CDR2 as FNYEAQ. V was pared by 1 base and J by 0 bases, with 9 bases of the junction left unmatched. This CDR3 has 17 amino acids. CDR3: CASSLGTRERSSYEQYF. In DNA form, the CDR3 reads TGTGCCAGCAGCTTAGGGACTAGGGAGAGAAGCTCCTACGAGCAGTACTTC.

Notes on this clone: This specimen includes other DNA sequences encoding the same CDR3. The rearrangement uses TRBV19 and TRBJ2-2, with D possibly being TRBD1 (5 bases). V lost 1 base and J lost 2, with 8 bases in between. The CDR3 totals 15 residues. CDR1 and CDR2 (germline): LNHDA, SQIVND (reference sequence). CDR3 in amino acids: CASSIGQGNTGELFF. CDR3 DNA sequence: TGTGCCAGTAGTATAGGGCAGGGTAACACCGGGGAGCTGTTTTTT.

The gene calls are TRBV25-1 and TRBJ1-4; 7 bases fit TRBD1. The CDR3 consists of 14 residues. The J segment lost 3 bases and the V segment lost 3 bases, leaving 1 base of the junction unmatched. CDR1 is MGHDK and CDR2 is SYGVNS in the germline V gene. CDR3 residues: CASSETGPNEKLFF. CDR3 bases: TGTGCCAGCAGTGAGACAGGGCCTAATGAAAAACTGTTTTTT.

The chain joins TRBV10-2 to TRBJ1-2; 7 bases fit TRBD1. Germline CDR1 reads WSHSY; CDR2 reads SAAADI. The V gene end was trimmed by 4 bases and the J gene end by 7 bases; junction bases not matched to a gene: 12. This CDR3 is 15 amino acids long. The CDR3 loop reads CASSATDRALGGYTF. The DNA of the CDR3 is TGCGCCAGCAGTGCGACTGACAGGGCCCTTGGTGGCTACACCTTC.

CDR3 amino acids: CASSLTLQVGTDTQYF. In DNA form, the CDR3 reads TGTGCCAGCAGCTTAACGTTACAGGTGGGCACAGATACGCAGTATTTT. The chain uses TRBV7-3 and TRBJ2-3; possibly TRBD1 for D (5 bases). With 0 bases removed from V and 1 base from J, the gap between germline ends came to 11 bases. This CDR3 spans 16 amino acids. CDR1 SGHTA and CDR2 FQGTGA come from the germline V gene.

The gene calls are TRBV25-1 and TRBJ2-1; D is perhaps TRBD1 or TRBD2 (6 bases each). V lost 1 base and J lost 5, with 12 bases in between. The CDR3 has 15 residues. The germline V gene has CDR1 MGHDK and CDR2 SYGVNS. The chain's CDR3 is CASSEFRGQDNEQFF. For the CDR3, the DNA is TGTGCCAGCAGTGAATTTCGGGGGCAAGACAATGAGCAGTTCTTC.

The chain has TRBV7-2 and TRBJ2-3, with 7 bases identical to TRBD2. Germline V gives CDR1 SGHTA, CDR2 FQGNSA. CDR3 length: 17 amino acids. Trimming took 5 bases from V and 5 from J; bases not matched to a gene: 16. The CDR3: CASSPSSGIGWGDTQYF. Here the CDR3 DNA reads TGTGCCAGCAGCCCATCCAGCGGGATAGGTTGGGGAGATACGCAGTATTTT.

V is TRBV18 and J is TRBJ1-6; no definite D call. This CDR3 spans 15 amino acids. The V end was cut by 2 bases, the J end by 8 bases, with 13 bases between. CDR1 and CDR2 (germline): KGHSH, LQKENI. DNA of the CDR3: TGTGCCAGCTCACCAGGCAGGATAAGAGATTCACCCCTCCACTTT. It translates to CASSPGRIRDSPLHF.

Only one count was recorded for this clone. This sequence joins TRBV7-4 and TRBJ1-2; no definite D call. This CDR3 contains 16 residues. The germline gives CDR1 SGHVT, CDR2 SQSDAQ. The germline V and J ends were trimmed by 5 bases and 4 bases, with 20 bases remaining between them. The CDR3 loop reads CASSVFTARKTYGYTF. CDR3 DNA sequence: TGTGCCAGCAGCGTCTTCACAGCTCGAAAGACCTATGGCTACACCTTC.

The chain is built from TRBV27 and TRBJ1-4; D gene ambiguous. The CDR3 is 15 amino acids. Germline V gene sequence: CDR1 MNHEY, CDR2 SMNVEV (reference sequence). V was cut by 8 bases and J by 0 bases, with 13 bases left in between. The CDR3 here is CASCRSKSTNEKLFF. CDR3 DNA: TGTGCCAGCTGTCGGTCCAAGTCAACTAATGAAAAACTGTTTTTT.

This clone was seen once. The rearrangement uses TRBV6-5 and TRBJ1-1; the D gene is possibly TRBD1 (5 bases). The CDR3 is 13 amino acids. Germline assignment: CDR1 MNHEY and CDR2 SVGAGI. Trimming shortened V by 6 bases and J by 9 bases, and 17 bases separated the two germline ends. CDR3 sequence (DNA): TGTGCCAGCAGAACCCCCGGGGGTCCCCAAGCTTTCTTT. The encoded protein is CASRTPGGPQAFF.